These 18 T cell receptor beta chains were sequenced from one sample in a study of blood T cell repertoires in COVID-19. Clones were read by immunoSEQ multiplex PCR, and TCRdb kept only the in-frame ones, dropping some. This sample has about 170,000 clones, with around four fifths found just once. Specimen: peripheral blood. The origin of the receptors is a woman aged 80 or over with COVID-19, enrolled during active disease.

The rearrangement joins TRBV27 to TRBJ1-5; maybe TRBD1 (5 bases). CDR1 and CDR2 (germline): MNHEY, SMNVEV (reference sequence). This CDR3 is 14 amino acids long. V lost 3 bases, J lost 5 bases, and 11 bases lay in between. Written as DNA, the CDR3 is TGTGCCAGCAGTTTTATGGGGGGGGATCAGCCCCAGCATTTT. It codes for CASSFMGGDQPQHF.

The chain has TRBV10-3 and TRBJ1-2; D may be TRBD1 (6 bases). This CDR3 contains 14 residues. The V gene's germline CDR1 is ENHRY and CDR2 SYGVKD. V gave up 6 bases and J gave up 4 bases, with 15 bases separating them. Here the CDR3 DNA reads TGTGCCATCAGCGACAGGACTTGGGGCTATGGCTACACCTTC. Translating it yields CAISDRTWGYGYTF.

This chain joins TRBV11-2 and TRBJ2-7; D might be TRBD2 (5 bases). Germline CDR1 reads SGHAT; CDR2 reads FQNNGV. V was trimmed by 5 bases and J by 1 base, leaving 18 bases between them. The CDR3 length is 16 residues. CDR3 sequence: CASSRRPIRGSYEQYF. The DNA of the CDR3 is TGTGCCAGCAGCCGCCGTCCCATACGGGGTTCCTACGAGCAGTACTTC.

The gene calls are TRBV10-3 and TRBJ1-2; D might be TRBD1 (5 bases). V lost 8 bases and J 7 bases, leaving 20 bases between the germline ends. CDR1 ENHRY and CDR2 SYGVKD come from the germline V gene. This CDR3 comprises 14 residues. The CDR3, as DNA: TGTGCCATCCGAGGGGAGGGCCTAAGGGGTGGCTACACCTTC. Protein sequence: CAIRGEGLRGGYTF.

The chain employs TRBV5-4 and TRBJ2-1; 9 nucleotides agree with TRBD2. Germline values: CDR1 SGHNT, CDR2 YYREEE (reference sequence). The CDR3 sequence is 15 residues long. Losses at the gene ends were 4 bases for V and 2 bases for J; bases not matched to a gene: 4. This chain's CDR3 is CASSRSSGTYNEQFF. In DNA form, the CDR3 reads TGTGCCAGCAGCAGATCTAGCGGGACCTACAATGAGCAGTTCTTC.

The chain joins TRBV5-1 to TRBJ1-1; 11 bases map to TRBD1. The germline CDR1 and CDR2 sequences are SGHRS and YFSETQ. J gave up 7 bases and V 4 bases, and 6 bases lay outside the gene matches. The CDR3 sequence is 14 residues long. CDR3 residues: CASSEGTGGGEAFF. In DNA form, the CDR3 reads TGCGCCAGCAGCGAGGGGACAGGGGGAGGTGAAGCTTTCTTT.

This clone was seen ten or more times. The chain joins TRBV11-2 to TRBJ1-1; no firm D call. V was cut by 0 bases and J by 4 bases, with 3 bases left in between. The CDR3 covers 12 residues. The germline gives CDR1 SGHAT, CDR2 FQNNGV. CDR3 bases: TGTGCCAGCAGCTTAGACCGCACTGAAGCTTTCTTT. The encoded protein is CASSLDRTEAFF.

This sequence joins TRBV2 and TRBJ1-1, with TRBD1 as a possible D gene (5 bases). V lost 6 bases and J lost 4, with 15 bases in between. The CDR3 is made up of 14 amino acids. Per the germline V gene, CDR1 is SNHLY and CDR2 is FYNNEI. The CDR3 here is CASRLQAVGTEAFF. Here the CDR3 DNA reads TGTGCCAGCAGATTACAGGCGGTTGGCACTGAAGCTTTCTTT.

V usage is TRBV29-1 and J usage is TRBJ1-3; D is possibly TRBD1 (5 bases). This CDR3 is 12 amino acids long. Germline-derived CDR1 and CDR2 are SQVTM and ANQGSEA. V was cut by 7 bases and J by 7 bases, with 14 bases left in between. The CDR3 nucleotides read TGCAGCGCGACGTTGTGGGGCAACACCATATATTTT. It translates to CSATLWGNTIYF.

The chain is built from TRBV6-5 and TRBJ1-2, with TRBD1 as a possible D gene (6 bases). Trimming took off 7 bases at V and 10 bases at J, with 19 bases between the two ends. The CDR3 extends over 13 amino acids. Per germline, CDR1 MNHEY and CDR2 SVGAGI. DNA for the CDR3: TGTGCCAGCATTTGGGCACAGGGTGGGGACTACACCTTC. It codes for CASIWAQGGDYTF.

The chain recombines TRBV2 with TRBJ1-5; 9 positions match TRBD1. V shed 4 bases, J shed 3 bases, and the junction held 1 base outside the gene matches. This CDR3 is built from 14 residues. Germline loops: CDR1 SNHLY, CDR2 FYNNEI. CDR3 region: CASSGDRVNQPQHF. The CDR3 DNA reads as TGTGCCAGCAGTGGGGACAGGGTCAATCAGCCCCAGCATTTT.

The CDR3 is CASSTGYEQYF. Here the CDR3 DNA reads TGTGCCAGCAGTACAGGTTACGAGCAGTACTTC. This rearrangement joins TRBV27 to TRBJ2-7; a possible D gene is TRBD1 (5 bases). Looked up from germline, CDR1 is MNHEY and CDR2 is SMNVEV (reference sequence). CDR3 size: 11 residues. The germline V and J ends were trimmed by 5 bases and 4 bases, with 6 bases remaining between them.

J is TRBJ1-1 and V is TRBV29-1; no clear D gene. In germline, CDR1 is SQVTM, CDR2 ANQGSEA. This CDR3 is built from 13 residues. V lost 3 bases, J lost 1 base, and 9 bases lay in between. The CDR3 spells CSVDSGGNTEAFF. The CDR3 DNA sequence: TGCAGCGTTGACTCGGGTGGGAACACTGAAGCTTTCTTT.

The genes are TRBV6-5 and TRBJ1-6; D uncertain. The CDR3 runs to 12 residues. Trimming pared 6 bases from V and 10 bases from J, leaving 10 bases between. CDR1 and CDR2 from the germline V gene are MNHEY and SVGAGI. DNA for the CDR3: TGTGCCAGCAGCACGGAGCTATCACCCCTCCACTTT. Encoded protein: CASSTELSPLHF.

This chain joins TRBV9 and TRBJ1-6; TRBD1 might be the D (5 bases). V was shortened by 4 bases and J by 10 bases, with 15 bases between the two germline ends. The length of the CDR3 is 14 residues. Germline CDR1 reads SGDLS; CDR2 reads YYNGEE. CDR3: CASSTRRGESPLHF. As DNA, the CDR3 is TGTGCCAGCAGCACCCGGAGGGGTGAATCACCCCTCCACTTT.

This clone was seen a few times. The rearrangement links TRBV7-9 to TRBJ1-2, with TRBD1 as a possible D gene (6 bases). Trimming pared 0 bases from V and 8 bases from J, leaving 13 bases between. There are 14 residues in the CDR3. Germline V CDR1 and CDR2: SEHNR, FQNEAQ (reference sequence). Here the CDR3 reads CASSLAGTSQGYTF. The CDR3 nucleotides read TGTGCCAGCAGCTTAGCCGGGACAAGTCAAGGCTACACCTTC.

The gene calls are TRBV6-1 and TRBJ1-5; D remains ambiguous. Germline CDR1 reads MNHNS; CDR2 reads SASEGT. The length of the CDR3 is 15 residues. V was clipped by 0 bases and J by 3 bases, with 9 bases between them. CDR3 sequence reads: CASSEARRVNQPQHF. DNA for the CDR3: TGTGCCAGCAGTGAAGCTAGGAGGGTCAATCAGCCCCAGCATTTT.

This rearrangement joins TRBV6-6 to TRBJ1-2, with TRBD1 matching 7 bases. Germline V gives CDR1 MNHNY, CDR2 SVGAGI (reference sequence). There are 13 residues in the CDR3. V dropped 6 bases and J dropped 2; count of bases not matched to a gene: 3. CDR3: CASSPGQNYGYTF. For the CDR3, the DNA is TGTGCCAGCAGCCCGGGACAGAACTATGGCTACACCTTC.